The source of this T cell receptor beta chain is a study of blood T cells in healthy people across ages (dated by TCRdb to between 2014 and 2016). About the full investigation: In model experiments, template switching captured about one uniquely barcoded TCR beta cDNA molecule for every two T cells. To track age-related changes in TCR beta repertoire diversity, the study relied on deep sequencing normalized with unique cDNA molecular identifiers. Donors were grouped into four age groups: young (average roughly 15 years), middle-aged (39), aged (around 60) and long-lived (around 80). To avoid experimental bias, donors of different ages were randomly spread across the sequencing lanes. Two additional independent replicas of 1 million unique cDNA reads from the same blood draw were analyzed for two donors (one aged 18 to 30 and one aged 80 or older). Overall results and qualifications from the work: Observed TCR beta diversity correlated strongly with the percentage of naive T cells measured by flow cytometry. Compared with the aged group, the long-lived group had more naive CD4+ T cells, fewer expanded clones and increased TCR diversity, a pattern suggesting age selection. Total diversity estimates from one million sequenced T cells were considered lower bounds and underestimates. Bulk unsorted PBMC profiling prevented conclusive comparison of naive and antigen-experienced compartments. The CMV infection status of donors was not known, potentially confounding age-related changes in expanded clonotypes. Observed TCR beta diversity per million T cells fell roughly linearly with age, and a significant reduction was already apparent by age around 40.

About this clonotype itself: What this receptor recognizes is not known. It has no much larger one-base neighbor in the sample; base qualities were not kept.

Systemically healthy Caucasian individuals from Russia, over 30 in total and aged roughly 6 to 95 years, were included as donors. Roughly 11 milliliters of peripheral blood were drawn from each donor into EDTA-treated Vacutainer tubes. Ficoll-Paque density-gradient centrifugation was used to isolate PBMCs, with at least 7 million per sample. Trizol reagent was used to extract total RNA from the PBMCs, yielding at least 6 micrograms per sample. The percentages of naive CD45RAhigh/CD27high T cells were determined by flow cytometry on a PBMC aliquot from every donor. Libraries were constructed by 5' RACE. Data came from an Illumina HiSeq 2500. A second PCR of about 6 to 11 cycles was performed with a sample-barcoded 5' primer and a J-beta primer mix. A unique molecular identifier was introduced onto each TCR beta cDNA molecule by a template-switch 5' adaptor carrying 12 random nucleotides. Each sample yielded at least 2.5 million CDR3-containing paired-end reads. First-strand cDNA synthesis was performed from all RNA using the Mint cDNA synthesis kit, with priming by a TRBC-specific oligonucleotide. All cDNA was treated with uracil-DNA glycosylase and then went through a first 18-cycle PCR with the universal primers M1SS and BC2_uni_R. In the original analysis: Normalization of each sample was performed by random selection of 1 million high-quality reads, each carrying a distinct molecular identifier. Instead of being binned into consensus sequences, reads that shared molecular identifiers were thrown out. MiTCR, run with a Q25 quality threshold and the strictest error-elimination algorithm, handled CDR3 identification, clonotype clustering and error correction. A nonparametric unseen species model with Euler transformation was used to estimate lower-bound total TCR beta diversity. The public reads were reanalyzed by TCRdb: fastp trimming at Q25, MiXCR alignment, in-frame beta chains only. Rows merge per CDR3 protein into single entries with the most common DNA and genes. The V and J calls come from TCRdb's annotation, not from the publication. The sample table contains approximately 800,000 distinct CDR3 sequences; only one count was recorded for less than 60% of them. The top ten constitute less than 20% of the sample.

In the germline V gene (reference sequence), CDR1 corresponds to SGHNT and CDR2 to YYREEE. V was cut back by 5 bases and J by 4 bases, leaving a gap of 12 bases between them. Including cysteine and phenylalanine, the CDR3 has 13 amino acids. Only the CDR3 part of the read is kept: 39 bases, read in frame from the first base. The clonotype originates from a man of 80 years or more in good health. The source material was blood. Here the chain combines TRBV5-4 and TRBJ1-1; the D gene assignment is ambiguous. The DNA is TGTGCCAGCAGGGCCGGTGGAGTCACTGAAGCTTTCTTT. The resulting protein is CASRAGGVTEAFF.